This TCR beta chain was documented in a study of cytomegalovirus exposure and HLA in healthy donors. Study conclusions and caveats: A link between a missense DCLRE1C variant and TCR beta V- and J-gene trimming emerged from a later analysis. The authors later found most CMV-associated TCR beta chains appeared HLA-restricted. Beyond CMV serostatus, there was no information to go on about immune exposure.

This CDR3 is 12 amino acids long. From germline, CDR1 is MNHEY and CDR2 SVGAGI. Trimming shortened V by 7 bases and J by 2 bases, and 8 bases separated the two germline ends. As concerns this clone: The antigen remains undetermined.

The PCR employed 60 Vbeta primers together with 13 Jbeta primers. Measured with immunoSEQ multiplex PCR; TCRdb has only the in-frame clones, and not every one. The sample contains 100,000 or so clones, 74% of which appear only once. The sequence was obtained from a man aged 50 to 59 in good health and CMV-seropositive. This chain joins TRBV6-5 and TRBJ1-2; D gene ambiguous. Sequences were obtained from PBMCs. This CDR3 is CASTAQNYGYTF. The CDR3 nucleotides read TGTGCCAGCACGGCACAGAACTATGGCTACACCTTC.